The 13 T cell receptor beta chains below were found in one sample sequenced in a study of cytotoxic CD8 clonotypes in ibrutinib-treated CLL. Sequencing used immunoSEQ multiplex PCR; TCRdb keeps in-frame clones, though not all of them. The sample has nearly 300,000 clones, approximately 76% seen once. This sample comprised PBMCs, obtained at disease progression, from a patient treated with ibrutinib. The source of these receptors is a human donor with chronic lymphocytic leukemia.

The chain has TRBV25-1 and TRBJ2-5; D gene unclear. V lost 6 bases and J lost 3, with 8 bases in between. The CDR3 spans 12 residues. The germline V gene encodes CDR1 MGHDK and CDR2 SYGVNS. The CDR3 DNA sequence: TGTGCCAGCAGCAGGACGGAAGAGACCCAGTACTTC. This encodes CASSRTEETQYF.

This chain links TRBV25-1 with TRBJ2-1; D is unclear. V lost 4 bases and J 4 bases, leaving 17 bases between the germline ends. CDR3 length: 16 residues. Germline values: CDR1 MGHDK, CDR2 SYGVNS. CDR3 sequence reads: CASSGSSVVKYNEQFF. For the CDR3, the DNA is TGTGCCAGCAGTGGTTCCAGTGTGGTCAAATACAATGAGCAGTTCTTC. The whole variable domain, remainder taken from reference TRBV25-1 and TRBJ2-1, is EADIYQTPRYLVIGTGKKITLECSQTMGHDKMYWYQQDPGMELHLIHYSYGVNSTEKGDLSSESTVSRIRTEHFPLTLESARPSHTSQYLCASSGSSVVKYNEQFFGPGTRLTVL.

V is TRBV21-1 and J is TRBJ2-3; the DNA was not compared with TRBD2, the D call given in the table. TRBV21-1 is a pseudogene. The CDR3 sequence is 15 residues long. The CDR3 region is CASSKKAKEVYTQYF. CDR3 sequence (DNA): TGTGCCAGCAGTAAGAAGGCCAAGGAGGTCTATACGCAGTATTTT.

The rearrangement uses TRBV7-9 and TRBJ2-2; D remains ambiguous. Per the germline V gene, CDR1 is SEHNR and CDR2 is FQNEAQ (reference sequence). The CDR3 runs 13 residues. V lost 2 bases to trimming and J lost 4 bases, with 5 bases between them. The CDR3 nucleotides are TGTGCCAGCAGCTTAATGCCCACCGGGGAGCTGTTTTTT. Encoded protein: CASSLMPTGELFF.

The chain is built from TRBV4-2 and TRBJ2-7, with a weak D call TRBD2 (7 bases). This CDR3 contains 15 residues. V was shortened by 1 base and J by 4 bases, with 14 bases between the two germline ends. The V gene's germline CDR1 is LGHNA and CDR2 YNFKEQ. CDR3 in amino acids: CASSQVRGGGYEQYF. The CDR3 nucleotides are TGTGCCAGCAGCCAAGTGAGGGGGGGAGGGTACGAGCAGTACTTC.

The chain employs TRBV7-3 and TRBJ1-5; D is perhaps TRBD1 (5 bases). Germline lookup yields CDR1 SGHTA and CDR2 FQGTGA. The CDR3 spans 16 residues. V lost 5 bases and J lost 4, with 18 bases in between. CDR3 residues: CASSVRWQGENQPQHF. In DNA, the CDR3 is TGTGCCAGCAGCGTACGGTGGCAGGGAGAGAATCAGCCCCAGCATTTT.

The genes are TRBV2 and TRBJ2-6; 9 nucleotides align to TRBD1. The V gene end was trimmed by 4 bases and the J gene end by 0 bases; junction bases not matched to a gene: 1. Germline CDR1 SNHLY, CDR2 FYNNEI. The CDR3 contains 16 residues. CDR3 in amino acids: CASSGDRDSGANVLTF. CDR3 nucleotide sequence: TGTGCCAGCAGTGGGGACAGGGACTCTGGGGCCAACGTCCTGACTTTC.

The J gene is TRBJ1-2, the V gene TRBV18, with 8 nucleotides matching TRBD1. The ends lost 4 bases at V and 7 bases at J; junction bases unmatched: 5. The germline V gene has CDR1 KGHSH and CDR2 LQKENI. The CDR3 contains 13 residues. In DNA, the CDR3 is TGTGCCAGCTCACAGGGACAGGCGGCTGGCTACACCTTC. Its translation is CASSQGQAAGYTF.

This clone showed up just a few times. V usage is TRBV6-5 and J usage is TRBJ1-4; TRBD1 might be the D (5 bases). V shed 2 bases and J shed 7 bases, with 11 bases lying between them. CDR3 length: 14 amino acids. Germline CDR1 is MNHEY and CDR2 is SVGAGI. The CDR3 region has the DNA TGTGCCAGCAGTTACCGGACAAGCGGTGAAAAACTGTTTTTT. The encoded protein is CASSYRTSGEKLFF.

CDR3 DNA sequence: TGTGCCATCAGTGAGGGACTATTGGACGAGCAGTACTTC. Residues: CAISEGLLDEQYF. The chain uses TRBV10-3 and TRBJ2-7; D may be TRBD2 (6 bases). This CDR3 is 13 amino acids long. CDR1 and CDR2 (germline): ENHRY, SYGVKD. V was shortened by 2 bases and J by 5 bases, with 10 bases between the two germline ends.

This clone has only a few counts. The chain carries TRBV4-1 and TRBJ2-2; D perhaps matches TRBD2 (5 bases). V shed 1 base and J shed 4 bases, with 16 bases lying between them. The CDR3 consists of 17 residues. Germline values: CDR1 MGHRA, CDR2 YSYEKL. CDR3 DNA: TGCGCCAGCAGCCAAGGGTGGTTGGGAGTGAGCACCGGGGAGCTGTTTTTT. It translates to CASSQGWLGVSTGELFF.

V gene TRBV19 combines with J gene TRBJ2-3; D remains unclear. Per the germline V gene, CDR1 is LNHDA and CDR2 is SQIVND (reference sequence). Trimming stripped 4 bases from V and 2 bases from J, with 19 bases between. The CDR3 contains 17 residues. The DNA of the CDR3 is TGTGCCAGTAGTAAACGGCTTCCGAGGAGTTACACAGATACGCAGTATTTT. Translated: CASSKRLPRSYTDTQYF.

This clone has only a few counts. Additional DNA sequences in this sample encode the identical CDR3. This chain's CDR3 is CASSHGGNYGYTF. Here the CDR3 DNA reads TGCGCCAGCAGCCATGGGGGAAACTATGGCTACACCTTC. The chain is built from TRBV4-1 and TRBJ1-2; tentative D call: TRBD1 (5 bases). Per the germline V gene, CDR1 is MGHRA and CDR2 is YSYEKL. The V gene lost 3 bases and the J gene lost 2 bases, with 7 bases spanning the gap. This CDR3 region has 13 residues.